This T cell receptor beta chain was found in a study of cytomegalovirus exposure and HLA in healthy donors. Concerning this clone: Its antigen is currently unknown.

PCR employed 60 Vbeta and 13 Jbeta primers. Profiled with immunoSEQ multiplex PCR; TCRdb holds only in-frame clones, not every one. The sample has around 160,000 clones; about four fifths are singletons. The CDR3 is made up of 12 amino acids. Germline CDR1 GTSNPN, CDR2 SVGIG (reference sequence). V was shortened by 8 bases and J by 3 bases, with 10 bases between the two germline ends. Findings and limits, study-wide: In a later analysis, the majority of CMV-associated beta chains seemingly showed HLA restriction.

Sequencing was performed on PBMCs. The J gene is TRBJ1-4, the V gene TRBV30, with D tentatively TRBD1 (5 bases). The TCR sequence derives from a male donor in good health and CMV-seropositive. The CDR3 nucleotides read TGTGCCGGCAGGGTGGCTAATGAAAAACTGTTTTTT. Its protein product is CAGRVANEKLFF.